These T cell receptor beta chains were read from a single sample in a study of early T cells in non-severe SARS-CoV-2 infection. TCRdb analysed the 5' RACE reads with MiXCR anew, one entry per CDR3 protein. The repertoire holds 60,000 to 90,000 distinct CDR3 sequences, over 9% seen once, with approximately 5% in the top ten. Sequencing was done on a sample of whole blood. The receptor source for this set is an adult who was a healthcare worker with PCR-confirmed SARS-CoV-2 infection or an uninfected control (not recorded which). Each CDR3 is given with its conserved first and last residue. The D gene is left open where the match is weak. Some rows have no size entry. The others give once, few or many, or a class for an expanded clone.

TRBD2	TRBV20-1	many	TRBJ2-1	CSAVLGGTSESEQFF	TGCAGTGCCGTTTTAGGGGGGACTAGCGAAAGTGAGCAGTTCTTC
TRBD2	TRBV29-1	many	TRBJ2-5	CSAGLAGLQETQYF	TGCAGCGCTGGACTAGCGGGCCTACAAGAGACCCAGTACTTC
NA	TRBV3-1	few	TRBJ2-1	CASSNHNEQFF	TGTGCCAGCAGCAATCATAATGAGCAGTTCTTC
NA	TRBV5-1	many	TRBJ2-7	CASSLTGVNPYEQYF	TGCGCCAGCAGTCTGACTGGTGTCAACCCCTACGAGCAGTACTTC
TRBD1	TRBV4-1	few	TRBJ2-4	CASSQPTQGAEKNIQYF	TGCGCCAGCAGCCAACCTACACAGGGGGCGGAAAAAAACATTCAGTACTTC
NA	TRBV7-2	few	TRBJ2-3	CASSLSGPRGDTQYF	TGTGCCAGCAGCTTAAGCGGGCCGAGGGGCGATACGCAGTATTTT
NA	TRBV3-1	NA	TRBJ2-7	CASRQGNYEQYF	TGTGCCAGCCGCCAGGGAAACTACGAGCAGTACTTC
NA	TRBV3-1	few	TRBJ1-4	CASSRDSRGGEKLFF	TGTGCCAGCAGCAGGGACTCCAGGGGAGGAGAAAAACTGTTTTTT
NA	TRBV7-2	many	TRBJ1-6	CASSLEGGGLSPLHF	TGTGCCAGCAGCTTAGAAGGTGGGGGGCTTTCACCCCTCCACTTT
NA	TRBV6-5	many	TRBJ1-6	CASSLTGVRSNSPLHF	TGTGCCAGCAGCTTAACCGGGGTCCGTTCTAATTCACCCCTCCACTTT
NA	TRBV27	NA	TRBJ2-7	CASSLKLSYEQYF	TGTGCCAGCAGTTTAAAACTCTCCTACGAGCAGTACTTC
TRBD2	TRBV9	few	TRBJ2-3	CASSVPGLAGSEDTQYF	TGTGCCAGCAGCGTCCCGGGACTAGCGGGATCTGAAGATACGCAGTATTTT
NA	TRBV18	NA	TRBJ1-4	CASRITTNEKLFF	TGTGCCAGCCGTATCACAACTAATGAAAAACTGTTTTTT
NA	TRBV11-2	many	TRBJ2-2	CASSLGVGVNTGELFF	TGTGCCAGCAGCTTAGGGGTTGGCGTGAACACCGGGGAGCTGTTTTTT
TRBD2	TRBV20-1	many	TRBJ2-5	CSAGTSGRAGETQYF	TGCAGTGCCGGGACTAGCGGGAGGGCCGGTGAGACCCAGTACTTC
NA	TRBV12-3/TRBV12-4	NA	TRBJ1-5	CASSFMGSNQPQHF	TGTGCCAGCAGTTTTATGGGGAGCAATCAGCCCCAGCATTTT
TRBD1	TRBV11-2	many	TRBJ1-1	CASSLANPGQGGAFF	TGTGCCAGCAGCTTAGCTAACCCGGGACAGGGAGGAGCTTTCTTT
NA	TRBV19	NA	TRBJ2-1	CASSMEGPTYNEQFF	TGTGCCAGTAGTATGGAGGGTCCAACCTACAATGAGCAGTTCTTC
NA	TRBV7-3	many	TRBJ2-5	CASSQAGTRETQYF	TGTGCCAGCAGCCAGGCGGGCACCAGGGAGACCCAGTACTTC
NA	TRBV12-2	NA	TRBJ2-7	CASRFSSRPSPYEQYF	TGTGCAAGTCGCTTTAGTAGTAGGCCATCCCCCTACGAGCAGTACTTC
NA	TRBV7-8	many	TRBJ1-4	CASSTSLGNEKLFF	TGTGCCAGCAGTACAAGTCTTGGAAATGAAAAACTGTTTTTT
NA	TRBV3-1	many	TRBJ1-5	CASSQGRGQPQHF	TGTGCCAGCAGCCAAGGTCGGGGTCAGCCCCAGCATTTT
NA	TRBV6-4	many	TRBJ2-3	CASSDLGGTDTQYF	TGTGCCAGCAGTGACCTGGGAGGCACAGATACGCAGTATTTT
NA	TRBV27	NA	TRBJ2-7	CASSPRGGRSSYEQYF	TGTGCCAGCAGTCCCCGCGGCGGTAGGAGCTCCTACGAGCAGTACTTC
TRBD2	TRBV11-2	few	TRBJ2-3	CASSAGRLAGSDTQYF	TGTGCCAGCAGCGCAGGACGGCTAGCGGGATCTGATACGCAGTATTTT
NA	TRBV27	many	TRBJ2-7	CASRTVRGTYEQYF	TGTGCCAGCAGGACGGTCAGGGGAACCTACGAGCAGTACTTC
NA	TRBV7-9	NA	TRBJ2-4	CATRGTDKNIQYF	TGTGCCACTCGCGGGACCGACAAAAACATTCAGTACTTC
NA	TRBV9	NA	TRBJ2-1	CASSVVGGSYNEQFF	TGTGCCAGCAGCGTAGTGGGTGGGTCCTACAATGAGCAGTTCTTC
NA	TRBV2	many	TRBJ1-5	CASSPPGSGRSNQPQHF	TGTGCCAGCAGTCCGCCAGGGTCTGGTCGTAGCAATCAGCCCCAGCATTTT
TRBD2	TRBV28	few	TRBJ2-5	CASSLGGGRSGIETQYF	TGTGCCAGCAGTTTAGGGGGCGGGAGGTCCGGAATAGAGACCCAGTACTTC
NA	TRBV4-1	NA	TRBJ2-5	CASSSSPSYRKETQYF	TGCGCCAGCAGTAGCAGCCCCTCCTACAGAAAAGAGACCCAGTACTTC
NA	TRBV10-3	NA	TRBJ2-7	CAISEQGGVYEQYF	TGTGCCATCAGTGAACAGGGTGGAGTCTACGAGCAGTACTTC
NA	TRBV29-1	few	TRBJ1-5	CSARQKSNQPQHF	TGCAGCGCCAGACAGAAGAGCAATCAGCCCCAGCATTTT
NA	TRBV30	few	TRBJ2-2	CAWSVGRTGELFF	TGTGCCTGGAGTGTCGGCCGGACCGGGGAGCTGTTTTTT
NA	TRBV4-1	many	TRBJ1-5	CASSQESNQPQHF	TGCGCCAGCAGCCAAGAGTCGAATCAGCCCCAGCATTTT
NA	TRBV19	many	TRBJ1-5	CASSSPQGYSNQPQHF	TGTGCCAGTAGTTCGCCCCAGGGCTATAGCAATCAGCCCCAGCATTTT
NA	TRBV21-1	many	TRBJ2-7	CASSKADRRYEQYF	TGTGCCAGCAGCAAAGCCGACAGGCGGTACGAGCAGTACTTC
NA	TRBV4-1	few	TRBJ2-7	CASSQEPTTYEQYF	TGCGCCAGCAGCCAAGAGCCGACGACCTACGAGCAGTACTTC
NA	TRBV24-1	NA	TRBJ2-3	CATSDPPNEITQYF	TGTGCCACCAGTGACCCCCCCAATGAGATCACGCAGTATTTT
NA	TRBV28	NA	TRBJ2-7	CASSIMDSSYEQYF	TGTGCCAGCAGTATCATGGACAGCTCCTACGAGCAGTACTTC
NA	TRBV20-1	many	TRBJ1-6	CSAYNPSSYNSPLHF	TGCAGTGCTTATAACCCGAGCTCCTATAATTCACCCCTCCACTTT
NA	TRBV5-4	few	TRBJ2-1	CASSSFGLAVYNEQFF	TGTGCCAGCAGCTCCTTCGGGCTAGCAGTCTACAATGAGCAGTTCTTC
TRBD2	TRBV7-2	many	TRBJ2-1	CASSLYGTSGSPEQFF	TGTGCCAGCAGCTTATACGGGACTAGCGGGAGTCCTGAGCAGTTCTTC
TRBD1	TRBV5-1	many	TRBJ1-2	CASSPGTGTNYGYTF	TGCGCCAGCAGCCCAGGGACAGGGACTAACTATGGCTACACCTTC
TRBD2	TRBV20-1	many	TRBJ2-7	CSARALTSADYEQYF	TGCAGTGCTAGAGCCCTGACTAGCGCCGACTACGAGCAGTACTTC
NA	TRBV18	many	TRBJ1-5	CASSPAGDQPQHF	TGTGCCAGCTCACCAGCAGGGGACCAGCCCCAGCATTTT
TRBD2	TRBV6-2/TRBV6-3	NA	TRBJ2-7	CASTSAYEQYF	TGTGCCAGTACTAGCGCCTACGAGCAGTACTTC
NA	TRBV20-1	many	TRBJ2-1	CSVRPPGLNF	TGCAGTGTTAGACCGCCGGGCCTCAACTTC
NA	TRBV20-1	NA	TRBJ2-2	CRKWDLPVPPSIATSAGELFF	TGCAGGAAATGGGACCTCCCCGTCCCCCCCTCAATAGCCACGTCCGCCGGGGAGCTGTTTTTT
NA	TRBV6-2/TRBV6-3	many	TRBJ2-1	CASSYGSDNEQFF	TGTGCCAGCAGTTACGGTTCGGACAATGAGCAGTTCTTC
TRBD1	TRBV29-1	NA	TRBJ1-2	CSAGGQGYPNYGYTF	TGCAGCGCCGGGGGACAGGGCTATCCTAACTATGGCTACACCTTC
TRBD1	TRBV29-1	NA	TRBJ1-1	CSLTGTNGMNTEAFF	TGCAGCCTGACAGGGACCAACGGCATGAACACTGAAGCTTTCTTT
NA	TRBV20-1	many	TRBJ1-2	CSAGPPTNYGYTF	TGCAGTGCAGGTCCCCCAACTAACTATGGCTACACCTTC